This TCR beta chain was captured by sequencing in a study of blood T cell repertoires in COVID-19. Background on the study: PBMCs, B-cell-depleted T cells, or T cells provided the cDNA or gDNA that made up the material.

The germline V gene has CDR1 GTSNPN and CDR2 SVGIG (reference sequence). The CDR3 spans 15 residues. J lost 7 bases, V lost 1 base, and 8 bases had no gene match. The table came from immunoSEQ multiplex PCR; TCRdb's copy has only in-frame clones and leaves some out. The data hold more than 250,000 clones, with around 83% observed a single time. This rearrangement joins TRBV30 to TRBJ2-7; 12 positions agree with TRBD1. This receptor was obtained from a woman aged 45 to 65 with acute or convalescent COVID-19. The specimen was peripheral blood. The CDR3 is CAWSAGGTGGAEQYF. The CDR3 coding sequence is TGTGCCTGGAGTGCCGGGGGGACAGGGGGCGCGGAGCAGTACTTC.